This is a list of T cell receptor beta chains from one sample in a study of T cell changes during pregnancy in multiple sclerosis. TCRdb keeps only in-frame clones here, not all; method: immunoSEQ multiplex PCR. This sample has tens of thousands of clones, with about nine tenths found just once. Sample: peripheral blood, taken in the first trimester of pregnancy. The receptor source for this set is a female donor in good health, enrolled as a control in a pregnancy study. CDR3s include the opening cysteine and the closing phenylalanine or tryptophan. D genes are given only for firm matches. Clone size is stated in some rows and not others, as once, few, many or a class when expanded.

size	D	V	J	CDR3	DNA
once	.	TRBV19	TRBJ2-2	CASSVGGRGAGELFF	TGTGCCAGTAGTGTAGGGGGTCGGGGGGCCGGGGAGCTGTTTTTT
.	.	TRBV16	TRBJ2-7	CASSQWKGISLYEQYF	TGTGCCAGCAGCCAATGGAAGGGGATTTCGCTATACGAGCAGTACTTC
.	.	TRBV7-7	TRBJ2-3	CASSFGRGLSGDTQYF	TGTGCTAGCAGCTTTGGGCGGGGACTCTCTGGAGATACGCAGTATTTT
.	.	TRBV5-1	TRBJ2-5	CASSPAGPQETQYF	TGCGCCAGCAGCCCTGCAGGGCCCCAAGAGACCCAGTACTTC
.	TRBD2	TRBV7-9	TRBJ2-5	CASSLTSGGEETQYF	TGTGCCAGCAGCCTAACTAGCGGGGGAGAAGAGACCCAGTACTTC
.	TRBD1	TRBV2	TRBJ2-7	CASSGGQGDSYEQYF	TGTGCCAGCAGCGGGGGACAGGGCGACTCCTACGAGCAGTACTTC
few	.	TRBV30	TRBJ2-3	CAWSVLGQGGQYF	TGTGCCTGGAGTGTACTGGGGCAGGGTGGGCAGTATTTT
.	TRBD1	TRBV29-1	TRBJ1-1	CSHFRQGNTEAFF	TGCAGTCATTTTAGACAGGGGAACACTGAAGCTTTCTTT
.	TRBD2	TRBV29-1	TRBJ2-7	CSVSGLAGEFHEQYF	TGCAGCGTTTCGGGACTAGCGGGAGAATTCCACGAGCAGTACTTC
.	TRBD1	TRBV5-1	TRBJ1-2	CASSGGQGASGYTF	TGCGCCAGCAGCGGGGGACAGGGGGCTTCTGGCTACACCTTC
.	.	TRBV11-3	TRBJ2-5	CASSLAVQETQYF	TGTGCCAGCAGCTTAGCGGTTCAAGAGACCCAGTACTTC
.	.	TRBV19	TRBJ1-1	CASSIGSPLSEAFF	TGTGCCAGTAGTATTGGTAGCCCTCTATCTGAAGCTTTCTTT
few	.	TRBV4-2	TRBJ2-7	CASSQGEEGGYEQYF	TGTGCCAGCAGCCAAGGAGAGGAGGGTGGCTACGAGCAGTACTTC
.	TRBD1	TRBV7-8	TRBJ2-7	CASSRPRQGIHEQYF	TGTGCCAGCAGCCGCCCTCGACAGGGGATTCACGAGCAGTACTTC